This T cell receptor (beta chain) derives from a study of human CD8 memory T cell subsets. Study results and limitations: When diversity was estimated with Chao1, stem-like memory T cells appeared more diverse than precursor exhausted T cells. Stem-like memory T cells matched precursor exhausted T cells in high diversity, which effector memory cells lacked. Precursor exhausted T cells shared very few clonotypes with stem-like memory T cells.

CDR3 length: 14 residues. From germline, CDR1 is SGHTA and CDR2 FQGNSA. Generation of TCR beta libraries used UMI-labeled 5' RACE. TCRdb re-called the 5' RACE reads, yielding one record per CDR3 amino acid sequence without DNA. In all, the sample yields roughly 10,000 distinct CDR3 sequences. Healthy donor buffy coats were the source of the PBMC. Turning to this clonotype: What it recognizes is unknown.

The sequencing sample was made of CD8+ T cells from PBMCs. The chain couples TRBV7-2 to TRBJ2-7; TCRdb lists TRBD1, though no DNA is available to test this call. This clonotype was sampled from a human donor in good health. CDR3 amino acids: CASGPRQISYEQYF.